These 27 T cell receptor beta chains were all obtained from the same sample, sequenced in a study of cytotoxic CD8 clonotypes in ibrutinib-treated CLL. Profiled with immunoSEQ multiplex PCR; TCRdb holds only in-frame clones, not every one. The sample contains approximately 300,000 clones, 80% of which appear only once. The source was PBMCs, collected before ibrutinib treatment. The receptors shown here come from a human donor with chronic lymphocytic leukemia.

V is TRBV27 and J is TRBJ1-2, with 9 bases fitting TRBD1. From germline, CDR1 is MNHEY and CDR2 SMNVEV (reference sequence). V trimming: 5 bases; J trimming: 2 bases; junction bases outside the gene matches: 15. This CDR3 has 18 amino acids. The CDR3 spells CASSPTPLRQGVNYGYTF. The CDR3, as DNA: TGTGCCAGCAGTCCTACCCCTCTCCGACAGGGGGTCAACTATGGCTACACCTTC.

V and J are TRBV27 and TRBJ1-2, with D possibly matching TRBD1 (6 bases). The CDR3 is made up of 13 amino acids. From germline, CDR1 is MNHEY and CDR2 SMNVEV (reference sequence). V was pared by 6 bases and J by 2 bases, with 10 bases between. In nucleotides, the CDR3 is TGTGCCAGCAGGGCAGACAGGAACTATGGCTACACCTTC. Translating gives CASRADRNYGYTF.

The chain has TRBV7-9 and TRBJ1-3; D is perhaps TRBD1 (6 bases). Trimming removed 8 bases from V and 4 bases from J, with 12 bases in between. The germline gives CDR1 SEHNR, CDR2 FQNEAQ (reference sequence). The CDR3 spans 13 residues. The CDR3 is CASRGTSGNTIYF. In nucleotides, the CDR3 is TGTGCCAGCCGGGGGACATCAGGAAACACCATATATTTT.

The chain employs TRBV6-5 and TRBJ2-7; 8 bases fit TRBD1. From germline, CDR1 is MNHEY and CDR2 SVGAGI. The V segment lost 2 bases and the J segment 5 bases; nucleotides outside the gene matches: 5. This CDR3 contains 14 residues. The CDR3 nucleotides are TGTGCCAGCAGTTACCTGGACAGGGTCCACGAGCAGTACTTC. Amino acids: CASSYLDRVHEQYF.

As regards this clone: This sample includes further DNA sequences coding for the same CDR3. The chain's CDR3 is CASSLSSYEQYF. The DNA of the CDR3 is TGTGCCAGCAGCTTGAGCTCCTACGAGCAGTACTTC. The chain recombines TRBV7-9 with TRBJ2-7; unclear D gene. CDR1 is SEHNR and CDR2 is FQNEAQ in the germline V gene (reference sequence). V lost 3 bases and J 0 bases, leaving 3 bases between the germline ends. The CDR3 extends over 12 amino acids.

The chain has TRBV4-3 and TRBJ1-4; 7 bases are shared with TRBD1. J was trimmed by 7 bases and V by 2 bases; bases with no gene match: 7. In germline, CDR1 is LGHNA, CDR2 YSLEER. The CDR3 is 15 residues long. The CDR3 nucleotides are TGCGCCAGCAGCCAACAAACAGGGGTTAGTGAAAAACTGTTTTTT. Protein product: CASSQQTGVSEKLFF.

V and J are TRBV7-3 and TRBJ2-2; a possible D gene is TRBD1 (8 bases). CDR1 SGHTA and CDR2 FQGTGA come from the germline V gene. There are 15 residues in the CDR3. Trimming removed 5 bases from V and 5 bases from J, with 15 bases in between. The CDR3 nucleotides read TGTGCCAGCAGCCTAGGACAGGGAGGGACCGGGGAGCTGTTTTTT. Its translation: CASSLGQGGTGELFF.

The rearrangement links TRBV27 to TRBJ1-5; D remains ambiguous. Germline CDR1 is MNHEY and CDR2 is SMNVEV (reference sequence). This CDR3 has 14 residues. V was shortened by 6 bases and J by 2 bases, with 11 bases between the two germline ends. The CDR3: CASSMREGNQPQHF. The CDR3, as DNA: TGTGCCAGCAGCATGAGGGAGGGCAATCAGCCCCAGCATTTT.

This sequence joins TRBV9 and TRBJ1-2, with TRBD1 matching 7 bases. This CDR3 is built from 15 residues. Germline CDR1 is SGDLS and CDR2 is YYNGEE. The V segment lost 4 bases and the J segment 0 bases; nucleotides outside the gene matches: 6. The CDR3 DNA follows: TGTGCCAGCAGCACTCGGGACAGTCCTAACTATGGCTACACCTTC. Translating gives CASSTRDSPNYGYTF.

The V call is TRBV6-6, the J call TRBJ2-7, with 8 nucleotides matching TRBD2. The ends lost 0 bases at V and 4 bases at J; junction bases unmatched: 8. Germline V gene sequence: CDR1 MNHNY, CDR2 SVGAGI (reference sequence). This CDR3 spans 16 amino acids. CDR3 residues: CASSYSSGGKNYEQYF. CDR3 DNA sequence: TGTGCCAGCAGTTACTCGAGCGGGGGAAAGAATTACGAGCAGTACTTC.

A few counts support this clone. The gene calls are TRBV7-2 and TRBJ2-1; TRBD2 aligns across 12 bases. Germline CDR1 is SGHTA and CDR2 is FQGNSA. The CDR3 is made up of 16 amino acids. After removal of 4 bases from V and 3 bases from J, the junction contained 4 bases not matched to a gene. CDR3 sequence (DNA): TGTGCCAGCAGCTCCGGACTAGCGGGAATCTACAATGAGCAGTTCTTC. This encodes CASSSGLAGIYNEQFF.

DNA of the CDR3: TGTGCCATCACAGGGGAACCAGTTGAAGAGACCCAGTACTTC. Encoded protein: CAITGEPVEETQYF. The chain combines TRBV28 with TRBJ2-5, with TRBD1 matching 7 bases. CDR3 length equals 14 residues. CDR1 MDHEN and CDR2 SYDVKM come from the germline V gene. Trimming cost V 10 bases and J 3 bases; bases outside gene matches: 11. The full variable domain, in which reference TRBV28 and TRBJ2-5 provide the parts outside the CDR3, is DVKVTQSSRYLVKRTGEKVFLECVQDMDHENMFWYRQDPGLGLRLIYFSYDVKMKEKGDIPEGYSVSREKKERFSLILESASTNQTSMYLCAITGEPVEETQYFGPGTRLLVL.

The chain couples TRBV4-1 to TRBJ2-7, with 12 bases identical to TRBD1. The CDR3 is 15 amino acids. The ends lost 5 bases at V and 1 base at J; junction bases unmatched: 3. Germline-derived CDR1 and CDR2 are MGHRA and YSYEKL. The CDR3 DNA sequence: TGCGCCAGCAGCTCGGGACAGGGGGCTTCCTACGAGCAGTACTTC. Encoded protein: CASSSGQGASYEQYF.

J is TRBJ1-2 and V is TRBV28; 9 nucleotides align to TRBD1. The CDR3 sequence is 13 residues long. The J segment lost 7 bases and the V segment lost 5 bases, leaving 5 bases of the junction unmatched. Germline V gene lookup returns CDR1 MDHEN and CDR2 SYDVKM. CDR3 loop: CASSPQGAGGYTF. The DNA for the CDR3 is TGTGCCAGCAGTCCACAGGGGGCGGGTGGCTACACCTTC.

The chain combines TRBV19 with TRBJ2-3; D perhaps matches TRBD2 (5 bases). V shed 1 base and J shed 6 bases, with 17 bases lying between them. This CDR3 is 16 amino acids long. CDR1 LNHDA and CDR2 SQIVND come from the germline V gene (reference sequence). For the CDR3, the DNA is TGTGCCAGTAGTATAGGGCGGGTCCTCTCGTGGGATACGCAGTATTTT. Amino acids: CASSIGRVLSWDTQYF. Filled out from reference TRBV19 and TRBJ2-3, the complete variable domain reads DGGITQSPKYLFRKEGQNVTLSCEQNLNHDAMYWYRQDPGQGLRLIYYSQIVNDFQKGDIAEGYSVSREKKESFPLTVTSAQKNPTAFYLCASSIGRVLSWDTQYFGPGTRLTVL.

The chain uses TRBV27 and TRBJ1-1; possibly TRBD1 for D (6 bases). Germline V gene sequence: CDR1 MNHEY, CDR2 SMNVEV (reference sequence). CDR3 size: 15 residues. Trimming took off 2 bases at V and 1 base at J, with 11 bases between the two ends. The CDR3 sequence: CASSLGSGENTEAFF. The CDR3 DNA sequence: TGTGCCAGCAGTTTAGGGTCAGGGGAGAACACTGAAGCTTTCTTT.

V and J are TRBV4-1 and TRBJ1-3; unclear D gene. The CDR3 is 15 residues long. CDR1 is MGHRA and CDR2 is YSYEKL in the germline V gene. V dropped 3 bases and J dropped 3 bases, with 12 bases sitting between them. The CDR3 nucleotides read TGCGCCAGCAGCCAGCGGGTTCGGGGTGGAAACACCATATATTTT. Residues: CASSQRVRGGNTIYF.

This clone was seen only once. The chain employs TRBV7-9 and TRBJ1-5, with D hard to call. V lost 5 bases and J 1 base, leaving 9 bases between the germline ends. The germline V gene has CDR1 SEHNR and CDR2 FQNEAQ (reference sequence). This CDR3 has 14 residues. The CDR3 region has the DNA TGTGCCAGCAGCCGTGCCGGGAGCAATCAGCCCCAGCATTTT. It is translated as CASSRAGSNQPQHF.

This chain uses TRBV6-1 with TRBJ2-7; 8 bases align to TRBD1. The CDR3 runs 14 residues. CDR1 MNHNS and CDR2 SASEGT come from the germline V gene. With V trimmed by 6 bases and J by 3 bases, 7 bases remained unmatched. The CDR3 region has the DNA TGTGCCAGCAGCGGGACAGGAGCCAACTACGAGCAGTACTTC. Translation gives CASSGTGANYEQYF.

This chain links TRBV5-1 with TRBJ2-7; D remains unclear. CDR1 is SGHRS, CDR2 YFSETQ, per germline. The CDR3 runs to 13 residues. V was clipped by 2 bases and J by 3 bases, with 9 bases between them. The CDR3: CASSFGPIYEQYF. CDR3 in DNA: TGCGCCAGCAGCTTCGGGCCCATCTACGAGCAGTACTTC.

V is TRBV7-2 and J is TRBJ2-5; D possibly corresponds to TRBD2 (6 bases). Germline values: CDR1 SGHTA, CDR2 FQGNSA. This CDR3 spans 15 amino acids. V was trimmed by 1 base and J by 1 base, leaving 10 bases between them. The DNA for the CDR3 is TGTGCCAGCAGCTTAGTGTGGGGGGTCCAAGAGACCCAGTACTTC. Translated: CASSLVWGVQETQYF. Full variable domain (rest looked up from reference TRBV7-2 and TRBJ2-5): GAGVSQSPSNKVTEKGKDVELRCDPISGHTALYWYRQSLGQGLEFLIYFQGNSAPDKSGLPSDRFSAERTGGSVSTLTIQRTQQEDSAVYLCASSLVWGVQETQYFGPGTRLLVL.

The chain has TRBV7-9 and TRBJ2-2, with 8 bases aligning to TRBD1. The germline V gene has CDR1 SEHNR and CDR2 FQNEAQ (reference sequence). CDR3 length equals 15 residues. Trimming cost V 4 bases and J 1 base; bases outside gene matches: 2. The CDR3 protein is CASSWTGKNTGELFF. The CDR3 coding sequence is TGTGCCAGCAGCTGGACAGGGAAGAACACCGGGGAGCTGTTTTTT.

The chain couples TRBV5-1 to TRBJ2-7; a possible D gene is TRBD1 (6 bases). Germline CDR1 SGHRS, CDR2 YFSETQ. Trimming took 3 bases from V and 5 from J, leaving 24 bases between them. This CDR3 contains 17 residues. CDR3 amino acids: CASSCRDMSPTMDEQYF. As DNA, the CDR3 is TGCGCCAGCAGCTGCCGGGACATGTCGCCAACAATGGACGAGCAGTACTTC.

This chain connects TRBV2 to TRBJ2-6; 7 bases line up with TRBD1. J was trimmed by 2 bases and V by 4 bases; bases with no gene match: 5. From germline, CDR1 is SNHLY and CDR2 FYNNEI. CDR3 length equals 16 residues. The CDR3 region has the DNA TGTGCCAGCAGTGTCAGACAGGGCCCTGGGGCCAACGTCCTGACTTTC. This codes for CASSVRQGPGANVLTF.

The V call is TRBV27, the J call TRBJ2-3; 9 bases fit TRBD2. With 3 bases clipped from V and 2 bases from J, the junction kept 12 bases outside the gene matches. The CDR3 has 18 residues. In germline, CDR1 is MNHEY, CDR2 SMNVEV (reference sequence). CDR3 protein: CASSLGLAGPPITDTQYF. The CDR3 DNA reads as TGTGCCAGCAGTTTGGGGCTAGCGGGACCGCCTATCACAGATACGCAGTATTTT.

This clone was detected only a few times. This rearrangement joins TRBV25-1 to TRBJ1-2; 7 bases match TRBD1. Germline V gene data show CDR1 as MGHDK and CDR2 as SYGVNS. CDR3 length equals 13 residues. Trimming removed 4 bases from V and 8 bases from J; junction bases left unmatched: 7. CDR3 coding DNA: TGTGCCAGCAGTGCCGGGACAGCAGGCGGCTACACCTTC. It specifies CASSAGTAGGYTF.

The chain recombines TRBV4-3 with TRBJ1-1; a possible D gene is TRBD1 (5 bases). The germline CDR1 and CDR2 sequences are LGHNA and YSLEER. This CDR3 spans 16 amino acids. The V end was cut by 0 bases, the J end by 4 bases, with 15 bases between. Here the CDR3 DNA reads TGCGCCAGCAGCCAAGATAACCCAGGGTCAGTCACTGAAGCTTTCTTT. Amino acid sequence: CASSQDNPGSVTEAFF.